A selection of T cell receptor beta chains follows, all from one sample in a study of blood T cell repertoires in COVID-19. TCRdb's copy holds only in-frame clones and misses some; the assay was immunoSEQ multiplex PCR. The sample has roughly 80,000 clones; around 84% are singletons. The sequencing input was peripheral blood. The receptors shown here come from a man in his forties or fifties with acute or convalescent COVID-19. CDR3s include the opening cysteine and the closing phenylalanine or tryptophan. The D gene is left open where the match is weak. Not every row has a clone size; where given, it reads once, few, many or a size class.

d_call: -
clone_size: -
v_call: TRBV5-1
j_call: TRBJ1-5
cdr3_aa: CASSPNSNQPQHF
cdr3_nt: TGCGCCAGCAGCCCTAATAGCAATCAGCCCCAGCATTTT

d_call: -
clone_size: -
v_call: TRBV27
j_call: TRBJ1-2
cdr3_aa: CASSLNTGYLTMAGYTF
cdr3_nt: TGTGCCAGCAGTTTAAATACAGGGTACCTAACTATGGCTGGCTACACCTTC

d_call: -
clone_size: -
v_call: TRBV15
j_call: TRBJ1-3
cdr3_aa: CATSPFPRDSGNTIYF
cdr3_nt: TGTGCCACCAGCCCCTTCCCCCGGGACTCTGGAAACACCATATATTTT

d_call: TRBD2
clone_size: -
v_call: TRBV5-1
j_call: TRBJ2-7
cdr3_aa: CASSTDGGVFSYEQYF
cdr3_nt: TGCGCCAGCAGCACCGACGGGGGGGTATTCTCCTACGAGCAGTACTTC

d_call: TRBD2
clone_size: -
v_call: TRBV7-8
j_call: TRBJ2-2
cdr3_aa: CASSPRGIAGAAGELFF
cdr3_nt: TGTGCCAGCAGCCCCCGAGGAATAGCGGGAGCGGCCGGGGAGCTGTTTTTT

d_call: -
clone_size: few
v_call: TRBV28
j_call: TRBJ1-5
cdr3_aa: CASLPGIAYRQPQHF
cdr3_nt: TGTGCCAGCTTACCCGGGATCGCCTATAGGCAGCCCCAGCATTTT

d_call: TRBD2
clone_size: -
v_call: TRBV10-3
j_call: TRBJ2-1
cdr3_aa: CATLAGANEEQFF
cdr3_nt: TGTGCCACCTTAGCGGGGGCTAACGAGGAGCAGTTCTTC

d_call: TRBD2
clone_size: -
v_call: TRBV7-9
j_call: TRBJ2-1
cdr3_aa: CASSLLRTSGSRDNEQFF
cdr3_nt: TGTGCCAGCAGCTTATTGCGGACTAGCGGGAGCCGGGACAATGAGCAGTTCTTC

d_call: -
clone_size: -
v_call: TRBV21-1
j_call: TRBJ2-7
cdr3_aa: CASSKNVYWREFGYF
cdr3_nt: TGTGCCAGCAGCAAAAATGTCTACTGGCGGGAGTTCGGGTACTTC

d_call: -
clone_size: -
v_call: TRBV5-1
j_call: TRBJ2-1
cdr3_aa: CASTHRRIDNDEQFF
cdr3_nt: TGCGCCAGCACCCACCGGCGAATAGACAATGATGAGCAGTTCTTC

d_call: -
clone_size: once
v_call: TRBV30
j_call: TRBJ1-2
cdr3_aa: CAWSVLGGGYGYTF
cdr3_nt: TGTGCCTGGAGTGTGCTAGGTGGCGGCTATGGCTACACCTTC

d_call: -
clone_size: -
v_call: TRBV12-5
j_call: TRBJ2-1
cdr3_aa: CASGLANTGKGRNEQFF
cdr3_nt: TGTGCTAGTGGTTTGGCGAACACAGGGAAAGGAAGAAATGAGCAGTTCTTC

d_call: -
clone_size: -
v_call: TRBV11-2
j_call: TRBJ1-4
cdr3_aa: CASSLGQHPNEKLFF
cdr3_nt: TGTGCCAGCAGCTTAGGACAGCACCCTAATGAAAAACTGTTTTTT

d_call: -
clone_size: -
v_call: TRBV30
j_call: TRBJ2-3
cdr3_aa: CAWRGTSDTQYF
cdr3_nt: TGTGCCTGGAGGGGGACTTCAGATACGCAGTATTTT